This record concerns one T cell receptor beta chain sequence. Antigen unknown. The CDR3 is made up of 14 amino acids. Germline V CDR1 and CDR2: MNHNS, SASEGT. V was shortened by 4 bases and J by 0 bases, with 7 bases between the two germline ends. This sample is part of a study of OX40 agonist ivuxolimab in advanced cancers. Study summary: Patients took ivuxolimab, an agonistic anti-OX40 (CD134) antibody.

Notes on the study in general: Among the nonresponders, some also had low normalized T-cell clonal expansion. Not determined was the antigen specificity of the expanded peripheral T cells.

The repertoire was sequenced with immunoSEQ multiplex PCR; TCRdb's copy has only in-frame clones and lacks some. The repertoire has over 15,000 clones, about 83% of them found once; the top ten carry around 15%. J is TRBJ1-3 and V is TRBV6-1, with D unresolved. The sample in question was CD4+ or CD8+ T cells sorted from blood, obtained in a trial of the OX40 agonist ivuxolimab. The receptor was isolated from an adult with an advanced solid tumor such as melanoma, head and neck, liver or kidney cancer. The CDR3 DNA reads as TGTGCCAGCAGTGCTCGATCCTCTGGAAACACCATATATTTT. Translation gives CASSARSSGNTIYF.